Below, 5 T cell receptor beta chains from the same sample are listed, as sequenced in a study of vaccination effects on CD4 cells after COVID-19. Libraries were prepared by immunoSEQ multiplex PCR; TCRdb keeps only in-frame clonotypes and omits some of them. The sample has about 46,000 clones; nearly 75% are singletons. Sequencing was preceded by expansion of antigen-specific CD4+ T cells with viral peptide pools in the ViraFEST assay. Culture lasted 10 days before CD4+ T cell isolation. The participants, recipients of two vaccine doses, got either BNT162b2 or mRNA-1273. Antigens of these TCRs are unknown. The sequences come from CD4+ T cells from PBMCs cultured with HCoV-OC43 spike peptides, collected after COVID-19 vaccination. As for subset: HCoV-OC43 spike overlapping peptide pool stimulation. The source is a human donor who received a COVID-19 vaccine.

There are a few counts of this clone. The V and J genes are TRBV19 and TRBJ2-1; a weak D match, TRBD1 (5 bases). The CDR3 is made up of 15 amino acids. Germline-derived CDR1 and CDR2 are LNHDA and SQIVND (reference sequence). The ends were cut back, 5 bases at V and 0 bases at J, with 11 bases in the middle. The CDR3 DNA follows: TGTGCCAGTAGTCCGGACACGAGCTCCTACAATGAGCAGTTCTTC. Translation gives CASSPDTSSYNEQFF.

CDR3 DNA sequence: TGTGCCAGCTCACCGGGTGAAGGGGGAAACACTGAAGCTTTCTTT. Translation: CASSPGEGGNTEAFF. The chain uses TRBV18 and TRBJ1-1; a possible D gene is TRBD1 (6 bases). There are 15 residues in the CDR3. Germline CDR1 is KGHSH and CDR2 is LQKENI. The germline V and J ends were trimmed by 3 bases and 2 bases, with 13 bases remaining between them.

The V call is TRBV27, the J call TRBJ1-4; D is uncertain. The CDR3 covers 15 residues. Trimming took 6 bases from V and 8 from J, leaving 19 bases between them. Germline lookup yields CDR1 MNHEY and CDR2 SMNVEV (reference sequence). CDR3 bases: TGTGCCAGCAGCGTGAGTTCGGGGTTCCGCGAAAAACTGTTTTTT. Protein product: CASSVSSGFREKLFF.

This chain's CDR3 is CASTKGGLPTDTQYF. CDR3 sequence (DNA): TGTGCCAGCACCAAAGGGGGGCTTCCCACAGATACGCAGTATTTT. V is TRBV2 and J is TRBJ2-3; D may match TRBD1 or TRBD2 (6 bases each). Germline values: CDR1 SNHLY, CDR2 FYNNEI. V lost 7 bases and J lost 2, with 16 bases in between. The CDR3 contains 15 residues. Drawing the rest from reference TRBV2 and TRBJ2-3, the complete variable domain is EPEVTQTPSHQVTQMGQEVILRCVPISNHLYFYWYRQILGQKVEFLVSFYNNEISEKSEIFDDQFSVERPDGSNFTLKIRSTKLEDSAMYFCASTKGGLPTDTQYFGPGTRLTVL.

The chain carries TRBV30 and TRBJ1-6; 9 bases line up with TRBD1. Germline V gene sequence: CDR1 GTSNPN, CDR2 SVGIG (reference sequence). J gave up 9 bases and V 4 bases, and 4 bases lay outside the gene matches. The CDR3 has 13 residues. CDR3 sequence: CAWTGQGVSPLHF. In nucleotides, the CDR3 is TGTGCCTGGACGGGACAGGGCGTTTCACCCCTCCACTTT.